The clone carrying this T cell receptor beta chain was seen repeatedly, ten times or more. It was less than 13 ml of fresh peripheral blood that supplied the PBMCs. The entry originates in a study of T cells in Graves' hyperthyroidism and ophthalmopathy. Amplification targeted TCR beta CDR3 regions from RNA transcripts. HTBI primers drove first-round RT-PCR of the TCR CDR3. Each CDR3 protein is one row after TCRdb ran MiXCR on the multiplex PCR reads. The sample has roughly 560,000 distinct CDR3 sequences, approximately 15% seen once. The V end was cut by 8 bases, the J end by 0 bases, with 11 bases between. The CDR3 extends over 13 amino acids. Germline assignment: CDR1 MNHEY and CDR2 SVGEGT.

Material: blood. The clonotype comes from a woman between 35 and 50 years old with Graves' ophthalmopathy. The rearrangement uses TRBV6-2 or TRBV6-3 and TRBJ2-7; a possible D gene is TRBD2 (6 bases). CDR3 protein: CASCREDSYEQYF. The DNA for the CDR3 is TGTGCCAGCTGTAGGGAGGACTCCTACGAGCAGTACTTC.